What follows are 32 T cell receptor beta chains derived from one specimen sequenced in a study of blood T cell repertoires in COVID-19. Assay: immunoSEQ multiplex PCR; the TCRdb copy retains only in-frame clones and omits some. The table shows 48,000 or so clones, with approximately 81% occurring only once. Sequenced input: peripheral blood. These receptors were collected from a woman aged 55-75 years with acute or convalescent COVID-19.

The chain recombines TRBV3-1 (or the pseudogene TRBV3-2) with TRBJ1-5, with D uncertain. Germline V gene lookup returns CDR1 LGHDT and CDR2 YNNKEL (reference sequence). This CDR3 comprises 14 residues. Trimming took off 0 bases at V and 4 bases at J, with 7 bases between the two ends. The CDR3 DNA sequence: TGTGCCAGCAGCCAAGATCCGGGAAATCAGCCCCAGCATTTT. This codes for CASSQDPGNQPQHF.

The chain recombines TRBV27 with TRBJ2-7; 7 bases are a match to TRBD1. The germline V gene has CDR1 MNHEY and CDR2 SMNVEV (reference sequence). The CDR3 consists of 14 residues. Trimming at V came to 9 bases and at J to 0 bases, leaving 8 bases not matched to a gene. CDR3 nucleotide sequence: TGTGCCAGTAAAGGACAGGTCCTCTCCTACGAGCAGTACTTC. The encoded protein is CASKGQVLSYEQYF.

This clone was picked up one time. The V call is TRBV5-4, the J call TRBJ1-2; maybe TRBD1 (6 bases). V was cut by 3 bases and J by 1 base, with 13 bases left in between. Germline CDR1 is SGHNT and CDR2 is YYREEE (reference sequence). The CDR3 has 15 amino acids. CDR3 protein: CASSSRQVLNYGYTF. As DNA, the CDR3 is TGTGCCAGCAGCTCCAGACAGGTCCTTAACTATGGCTACACCTTC. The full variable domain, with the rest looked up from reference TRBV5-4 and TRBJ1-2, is ETGVTQSPTHLIKTRGQQVTLRCSSQSGHNTVSWYQQALGQGPQFIFQYYREEENGRGNFPPRFSGLQFPNYSSELNVNALELDDSALYLCASSSRQVLNYGYTFGSGTRLTVV.

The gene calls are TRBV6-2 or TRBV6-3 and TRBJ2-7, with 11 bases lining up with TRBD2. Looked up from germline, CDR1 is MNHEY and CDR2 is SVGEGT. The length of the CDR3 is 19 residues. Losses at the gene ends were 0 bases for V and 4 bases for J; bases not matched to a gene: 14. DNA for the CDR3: TGTGCCAGCAGTTACTCGGGGGAAAGCTCGGGACTAGCGGAATACGAGCAGTACTTC. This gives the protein CASSYSGESSGLAEYEQYF.

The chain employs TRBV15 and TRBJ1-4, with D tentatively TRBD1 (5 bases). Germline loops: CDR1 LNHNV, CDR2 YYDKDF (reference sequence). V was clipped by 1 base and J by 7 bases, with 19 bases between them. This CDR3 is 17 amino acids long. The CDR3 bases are TGTGCCACCAGCAGAGGTCGGCAGGGAGGTTTTGGTGAAAAACTGTTTTTT. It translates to CATSRGRQGGFGEKLFF. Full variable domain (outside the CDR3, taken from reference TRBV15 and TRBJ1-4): DAMVIQNPRYQVTQFGKPVTLSCSQTLNHNVMYWYQQKSSQAPKLLFHYYDKDFNNEADTPDNFQSRRPNTSFCFLDIRSPGLGDTAMYLCATSRGRQGGFGEKLFFGSGTQLSVL.

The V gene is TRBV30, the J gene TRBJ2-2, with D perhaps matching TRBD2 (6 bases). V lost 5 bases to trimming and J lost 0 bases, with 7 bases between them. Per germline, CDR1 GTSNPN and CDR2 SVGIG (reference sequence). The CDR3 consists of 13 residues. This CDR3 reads CAWGLSNTGELFF. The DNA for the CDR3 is TGTGCCTGGGGACTATCGAACACCGGGGAGCTGTTTTTT.

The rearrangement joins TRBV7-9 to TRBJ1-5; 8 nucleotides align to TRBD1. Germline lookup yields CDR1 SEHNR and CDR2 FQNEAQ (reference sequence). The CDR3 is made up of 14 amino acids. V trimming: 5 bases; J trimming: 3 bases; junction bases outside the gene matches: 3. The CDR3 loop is CASSLDRVNQPQHF. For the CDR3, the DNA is TGTGCCAGCAGCCTGGACAGGGTCAATCAGCCCCAGCATTTT.

The CDR3 nucleotides read TGTGCCAGCAGTCCCAAGGGACAGGGGTCCGGAAACACCATATATTTT. Its protein product is CASSPKGQGSGNTIYF. V usage is TRBV6-6 and J usage is TRBJ1-3; 10 bases are shared with TRBD1. This CDR3 is built from 16 residues. The germline V gene encodes CDR1 MNHNY and CDR2 SVGAGI (reference sequence). Germline trimming cut 5 bases from V and 4 bases from J; bases unmatched to any gene: 8.

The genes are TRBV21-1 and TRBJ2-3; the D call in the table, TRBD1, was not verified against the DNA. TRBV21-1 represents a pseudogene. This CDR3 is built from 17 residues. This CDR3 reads CASSKAHRTGRTDTQYF. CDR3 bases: TGTGCCAGCAGCAAAGCGCACAGGACAGGGAGAACAGATACGCAGTATTTT.

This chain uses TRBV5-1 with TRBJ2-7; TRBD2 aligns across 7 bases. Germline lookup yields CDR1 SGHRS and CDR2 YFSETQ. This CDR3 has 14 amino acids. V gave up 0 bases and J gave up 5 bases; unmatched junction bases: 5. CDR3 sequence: CASSLGLADNEQYF. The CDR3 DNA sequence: TGCGCCAGCAGCTTGGGGCTAGCGGATAACGAGCAGTACTTC.

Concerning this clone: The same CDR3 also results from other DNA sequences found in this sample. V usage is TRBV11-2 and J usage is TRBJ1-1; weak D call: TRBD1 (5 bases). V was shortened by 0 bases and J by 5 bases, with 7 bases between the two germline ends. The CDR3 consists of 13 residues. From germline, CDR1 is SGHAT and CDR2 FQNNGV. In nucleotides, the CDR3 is TGTGCCAGCAGCTTAGACAGGGATACTGAAGCTTTCTTT. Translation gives CASSLDRDTEAFF.

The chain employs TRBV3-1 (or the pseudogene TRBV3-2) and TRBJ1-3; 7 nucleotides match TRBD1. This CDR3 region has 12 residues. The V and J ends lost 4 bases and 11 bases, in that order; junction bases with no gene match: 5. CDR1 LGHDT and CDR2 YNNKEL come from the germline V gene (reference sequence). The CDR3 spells CASSPRQGAIYF. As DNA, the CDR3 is TGTGCCAGCAGCCCCAGACAGGGCGCCATATATTTT.

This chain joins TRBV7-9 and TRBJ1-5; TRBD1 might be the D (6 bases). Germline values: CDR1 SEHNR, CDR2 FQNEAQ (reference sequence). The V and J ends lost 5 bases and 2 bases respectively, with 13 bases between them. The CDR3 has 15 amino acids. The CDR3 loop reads CASSLTGDGNQPQHF. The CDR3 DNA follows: TGTGCCAGCAGCCTGACAGGAGACGGCAATCAGCCCCAGCATTTT.

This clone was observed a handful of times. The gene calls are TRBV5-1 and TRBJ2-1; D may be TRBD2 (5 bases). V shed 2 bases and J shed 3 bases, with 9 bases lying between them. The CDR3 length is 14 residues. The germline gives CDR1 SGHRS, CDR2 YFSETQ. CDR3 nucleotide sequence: TGCGCCAGCAGCTTTGAGGGAATCTACAATGAGCAGTTCTTC. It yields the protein CASSFEGIYNEQFF.

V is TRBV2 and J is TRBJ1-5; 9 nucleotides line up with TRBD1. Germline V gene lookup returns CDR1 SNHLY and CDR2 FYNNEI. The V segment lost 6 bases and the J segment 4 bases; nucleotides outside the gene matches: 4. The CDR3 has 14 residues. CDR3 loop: CASRRQGENQPQHF. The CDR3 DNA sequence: TGTGCCAGCAGACGACAGGGGGAGAATCAGCCCCAGCATTTT.

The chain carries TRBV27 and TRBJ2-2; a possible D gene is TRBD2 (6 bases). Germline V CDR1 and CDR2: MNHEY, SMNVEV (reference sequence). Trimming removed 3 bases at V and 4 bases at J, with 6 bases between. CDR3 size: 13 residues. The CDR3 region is CASSFSGTGELFF. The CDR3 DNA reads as TGTGCCAGCAGTTTTAGCGGCACCGGGGAGCTGTTTTTT.

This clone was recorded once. The CDR3 sequence: CASSLGLAGVYEQYF. CDR3 bases: TGTGCCAGCAGCCTCGGACTAGCGGGAGTTTACGAGCAGTACTTC. V is TRBV6-2 or TRBV6-3 and J is TRBJ2-7, with 13 bases matching TRBD2. The CDR3 extends over 15 amino acids. V trimming: 6 bases; J trimming: 4 bases; junction bases outside the gene matches: 6. Germline CDR1 reads MNHEY; CDR2 reads SVGEGT.

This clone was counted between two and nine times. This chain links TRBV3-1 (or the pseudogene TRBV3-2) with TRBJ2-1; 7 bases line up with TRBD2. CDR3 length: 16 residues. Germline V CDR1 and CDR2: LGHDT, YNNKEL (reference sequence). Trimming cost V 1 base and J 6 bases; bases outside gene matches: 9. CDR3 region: CASSQVIPSGVNEQFF. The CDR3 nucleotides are TGTGCCAGCAGCCAAGTTATTCCTAGCGGCGTCAATGAGCAGTTCTTC.

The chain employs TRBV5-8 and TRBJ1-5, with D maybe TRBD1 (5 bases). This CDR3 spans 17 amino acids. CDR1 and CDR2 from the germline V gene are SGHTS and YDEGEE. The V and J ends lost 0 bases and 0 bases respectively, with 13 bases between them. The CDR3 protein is CASSLAFGDYSNQPQHF. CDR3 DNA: TGTGCCAGCAGCTTGGCCTTTGGGGACTATAGCAATCAGCCCCAGCATTTT.

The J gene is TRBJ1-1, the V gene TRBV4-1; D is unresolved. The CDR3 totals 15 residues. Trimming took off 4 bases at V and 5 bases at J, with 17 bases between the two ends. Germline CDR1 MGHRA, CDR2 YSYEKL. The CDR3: CASSPGGWPDTEAFF. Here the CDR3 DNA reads TGCGCCAGCAGCCCCGGCGGTTGGCCCGATACTGAAGCTTTCTTT.

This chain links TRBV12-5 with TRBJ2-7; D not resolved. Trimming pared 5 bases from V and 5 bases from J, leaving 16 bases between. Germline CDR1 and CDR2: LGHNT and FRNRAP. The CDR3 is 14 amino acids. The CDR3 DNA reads TGTGCTAGTGGTCCAACTCGTAGTGAGGACGAGCAGTACTTC. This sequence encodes CASGPTRSEDEQYF.

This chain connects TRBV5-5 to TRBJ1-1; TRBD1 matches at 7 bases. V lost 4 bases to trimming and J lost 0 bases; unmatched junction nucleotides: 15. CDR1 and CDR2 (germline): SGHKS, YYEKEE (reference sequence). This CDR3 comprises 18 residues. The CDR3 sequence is CASSVGPGRGVLNTEAFF. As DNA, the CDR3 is TGTGCCAGCAGCGTTGGCCCTGGCAGGGGGGTCTTGAACACTGAAGCTTTCTTT. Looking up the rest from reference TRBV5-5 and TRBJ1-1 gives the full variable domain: DAGVTQSPTHLIKTRGQQVTLRCSPISGHKSVSWYQQVLGQGPQFIFQYYEKEERGRGNFPDRFSARQFPNYSSELNVNALLLGDSALYLCASSVGPGRGVLNTEAFFGQGTRLTVV.

For the CDR3, the DNA is TGTGCCAGCAGTAGGACAGGGTTTTCTTCTGGCTACACCTTC. Residues: CASSRTGFSSGYTF. The chain carries TRBV6-6 and TRBJ1-2, with 8 positions matching TRBD1. V shed 5 bases, J shed 7 bases, and the junction held 9 bases outside the gene matches. The CDR3 totals 14 residues. CDR1 and CDR2 from the germline V gene are MNHNY and SVGAGI (reference sequence).

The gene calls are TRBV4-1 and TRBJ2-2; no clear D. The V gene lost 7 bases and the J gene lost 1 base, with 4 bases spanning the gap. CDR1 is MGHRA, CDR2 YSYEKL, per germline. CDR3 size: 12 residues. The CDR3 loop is CASTGNTGELFF. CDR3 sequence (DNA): TGCGCCAGCACGGGGAACACCGGGGAGCTGTTTTTT.

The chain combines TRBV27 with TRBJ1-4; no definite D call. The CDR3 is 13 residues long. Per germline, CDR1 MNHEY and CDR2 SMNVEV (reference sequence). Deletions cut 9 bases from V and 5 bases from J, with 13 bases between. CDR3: CAREGGKNEKLFF. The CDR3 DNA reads TGTGCCAGGGAGGGAGGGAAGAATGAAAAACTGTTTTTT.

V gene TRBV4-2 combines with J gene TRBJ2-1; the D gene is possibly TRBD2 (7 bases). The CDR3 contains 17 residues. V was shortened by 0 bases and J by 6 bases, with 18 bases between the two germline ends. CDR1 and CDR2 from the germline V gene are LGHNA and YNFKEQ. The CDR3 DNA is TGTGCCAGCAGCCAAGACCGTTGGGGGGGCCCCTCCAATGAGCAGTTCTTC. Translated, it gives CASSQDRWGGPSNEQFF.

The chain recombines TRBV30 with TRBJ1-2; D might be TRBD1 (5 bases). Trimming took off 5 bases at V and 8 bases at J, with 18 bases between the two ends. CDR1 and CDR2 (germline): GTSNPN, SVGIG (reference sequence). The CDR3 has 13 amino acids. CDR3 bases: TGTGCCTGGTCACAGGCGACATTGGGCGGCTACACCTTC. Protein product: CAWSQATLGGYTF. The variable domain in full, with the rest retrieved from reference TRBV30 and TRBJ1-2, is SQTIHQWPATLVQPVGSPLSLECTVEGTSNPNLYWYRQAAGRGLQLLFYSVGIGQISSEVPQNLSASRPQDRQFILSSKKLLLSDSGFYLCAWSQATLGGYTFGSGTRLTVV.

DNA of the CDR3: TGTGCCTGGAGTGTAACCGGGGGGGAGAACACTGAAGCTTTCTTT. Encoded protein: CAWSVTGGENTEAFF. The chain employs TRBV30 and TRBJ1-1, with D perhaps matching TRBD1 (5 bases). The germline V gene encodes CDR1 GTSNPN and CDR2 SVGIG (reference sequence). This CDR3 is built from 15 residues. V shed 0 bases and J shed 1 base, with 12 bases lying between them.

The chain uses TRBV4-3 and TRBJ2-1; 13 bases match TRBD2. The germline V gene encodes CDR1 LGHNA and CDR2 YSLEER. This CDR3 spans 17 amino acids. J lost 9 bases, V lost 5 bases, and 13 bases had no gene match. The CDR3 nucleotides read TGCGCCAGCAGCTTAAATACCGGACTAGCGGGAGATGGTGAGCAGTTCTTC. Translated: CASSLNTGLAGDGEQFF.

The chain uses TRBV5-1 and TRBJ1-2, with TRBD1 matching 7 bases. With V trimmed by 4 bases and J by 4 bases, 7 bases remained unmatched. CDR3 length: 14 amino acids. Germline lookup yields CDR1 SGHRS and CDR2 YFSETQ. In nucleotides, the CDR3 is TGCGCCAGCAGCACCGGACAGGAATCCTATGGCTACACCTTC. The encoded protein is CASSTGQESYGYTF. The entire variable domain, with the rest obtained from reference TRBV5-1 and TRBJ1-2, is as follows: KAGVTQTPRYLIKTRGQQVTLSCSPISGHRSVSWYQQTPGQGLQFLFEYFSETQRNKGNFPGRFSGRQFSNSRSEMNVSTLELGDSALYLCASSTGQESYGYTFGSGTRLTVV.

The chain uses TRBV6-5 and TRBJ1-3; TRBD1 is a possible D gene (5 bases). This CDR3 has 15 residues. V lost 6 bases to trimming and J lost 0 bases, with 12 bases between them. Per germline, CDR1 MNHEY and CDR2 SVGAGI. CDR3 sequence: CASRPRGGSGNTIYF. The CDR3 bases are TGTGCCAGCAGACCCCGGGGGGGCTCTGGAAACACCATATATTTT.

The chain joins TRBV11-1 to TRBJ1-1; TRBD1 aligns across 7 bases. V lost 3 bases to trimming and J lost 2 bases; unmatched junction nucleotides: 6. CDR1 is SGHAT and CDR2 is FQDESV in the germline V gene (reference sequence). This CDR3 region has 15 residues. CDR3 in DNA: TGTGCCAGCAGCTTCTTAAGGGACAGAAACACTGAAGCTTTCTTT. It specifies CASSFLRDRNTEAFF.